This T cell receptor (beta chain) was observed in a study of T cells in Graves' hyperthyroidism and ophthalmopathy. It was RNA transcripts that yielded the amplified TCR beta CDR3 regions. The primer set for the first-round RT-PCR of the TCR CDR3 was HTBI. One entry per CDR3 protein results from TCRdb running MiXCR on the multiplex PCR reads. Altogether a few hundred thousand distinct CDR3 sequences are present, 14% to 15% being singletons, with the ten largest covering about 31%. Germline V lookup: CDR1 SGHRS, CDR2 YFSETQ. V was trimmed by 3 bases and J by 6 bases, leaving 11 bases between them. CDR3 length: 13 residues. This clonotype was counted once. The antigen remains unidentified. Study results and caveats: Model-based prediction identified ophthalmopathy a median 6.5 months prior to its onset.

Sequences were obtained from blood. This chain joins TRBV5-1 and TRBJ2-3; maybe TRBD2 (5 bases). The clonotype comes from a woman aged 25-40 years with Graves' hyperthyroidism. CDR3 coding DNA: TGCGCCAGCAGCTGGTCTAGCTCCGATACGCAGTATTTT. Residues: CASSWSSSDTQYF.